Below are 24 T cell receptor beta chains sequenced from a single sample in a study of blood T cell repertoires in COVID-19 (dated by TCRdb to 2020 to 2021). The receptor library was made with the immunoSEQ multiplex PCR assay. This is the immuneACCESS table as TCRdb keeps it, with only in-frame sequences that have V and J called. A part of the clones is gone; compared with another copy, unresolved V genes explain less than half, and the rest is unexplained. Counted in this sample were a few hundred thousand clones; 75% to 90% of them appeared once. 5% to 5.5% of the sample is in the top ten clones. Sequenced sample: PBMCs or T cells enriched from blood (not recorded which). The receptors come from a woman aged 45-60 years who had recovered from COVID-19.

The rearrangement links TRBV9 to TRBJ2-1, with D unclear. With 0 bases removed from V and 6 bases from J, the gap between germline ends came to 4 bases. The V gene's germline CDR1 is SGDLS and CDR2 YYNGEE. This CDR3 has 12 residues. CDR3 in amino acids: CASSVATNEQFF. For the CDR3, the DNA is TGTGCCAGCAGCGTAGCTACCAATGAGCAGTTCTTC. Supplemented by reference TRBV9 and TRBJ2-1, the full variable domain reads DSGVTQTPKHLITATGQRVTLRCSPRSGDLSVYWYQQSLDQGLQFLIQYYNGEERAKGNILERFSAQQFPDLHSELNLSSLELGDSALYFCASSVATNEQFFGPGTRLTVL.

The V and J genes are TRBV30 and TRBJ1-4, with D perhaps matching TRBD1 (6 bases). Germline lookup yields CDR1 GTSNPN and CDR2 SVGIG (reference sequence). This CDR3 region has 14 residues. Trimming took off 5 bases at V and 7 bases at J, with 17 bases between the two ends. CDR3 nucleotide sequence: TGTGCCTGGGGGCCGGGGGGCCGGGGTGAAAAACTGTTTTTT. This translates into CAWGPGGRGEKLFF.

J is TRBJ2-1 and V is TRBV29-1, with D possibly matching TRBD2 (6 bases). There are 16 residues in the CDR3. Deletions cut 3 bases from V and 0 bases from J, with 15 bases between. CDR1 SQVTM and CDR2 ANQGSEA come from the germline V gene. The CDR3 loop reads CSVELRGRDSYNEQFF. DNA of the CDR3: TGCAGCGTTGAGCTGCGGGGCAGGGACTCCTACAATGAGCAGTTCTTC.

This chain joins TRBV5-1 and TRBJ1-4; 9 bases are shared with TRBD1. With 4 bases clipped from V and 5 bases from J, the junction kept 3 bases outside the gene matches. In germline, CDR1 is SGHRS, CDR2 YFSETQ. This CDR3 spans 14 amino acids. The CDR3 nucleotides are TGCGCCAGCAGCCCCGGGACAGGGAATGAAAAACTGTTTTTT. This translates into CASSPGTGNEKLFF.

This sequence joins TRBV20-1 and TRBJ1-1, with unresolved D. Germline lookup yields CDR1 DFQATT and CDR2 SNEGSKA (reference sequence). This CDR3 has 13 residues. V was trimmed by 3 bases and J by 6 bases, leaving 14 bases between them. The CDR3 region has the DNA TGCAGTGCTAGTTTGTCTAGCGGGGCTGAAGCTTTCTTT. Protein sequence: CSASLSSGAEAFF.

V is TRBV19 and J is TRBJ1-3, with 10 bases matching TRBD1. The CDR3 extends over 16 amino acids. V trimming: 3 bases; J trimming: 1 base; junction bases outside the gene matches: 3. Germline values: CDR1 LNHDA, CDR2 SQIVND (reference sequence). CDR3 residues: CASSIRGQGSGNTIYF. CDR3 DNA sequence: TGTGCCAGTAGTATTAGGGGACAGGGGTCTGGAAACACCATATATTTT.

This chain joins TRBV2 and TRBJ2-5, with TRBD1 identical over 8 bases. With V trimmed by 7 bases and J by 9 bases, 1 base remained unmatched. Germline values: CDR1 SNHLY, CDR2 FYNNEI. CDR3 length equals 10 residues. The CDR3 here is CASMDRAQYF. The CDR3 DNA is TGTGCCAGCATGGACAGGGCCCAGTACTTC.

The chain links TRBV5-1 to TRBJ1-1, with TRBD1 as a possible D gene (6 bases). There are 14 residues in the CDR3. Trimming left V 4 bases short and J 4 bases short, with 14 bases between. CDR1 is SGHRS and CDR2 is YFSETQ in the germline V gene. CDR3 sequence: CASSAKQGSTEAFF. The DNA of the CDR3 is TGCGCCAGCAGCGCAAAACAGGGCAGCACTGAAGCTTTCTTT.

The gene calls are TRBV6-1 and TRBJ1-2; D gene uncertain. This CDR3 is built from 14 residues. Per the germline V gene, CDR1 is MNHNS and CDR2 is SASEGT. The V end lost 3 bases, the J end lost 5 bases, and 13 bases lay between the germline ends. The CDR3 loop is CASSDPPEAYGYTF. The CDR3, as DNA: TGTGCCAGCAGTGACCCTCCAGAGGCTTATGGCTACACCTTC.

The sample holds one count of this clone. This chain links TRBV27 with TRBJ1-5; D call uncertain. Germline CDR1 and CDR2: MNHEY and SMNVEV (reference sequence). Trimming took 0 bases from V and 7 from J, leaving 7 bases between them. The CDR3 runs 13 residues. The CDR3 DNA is TGTGCCAGCAGTTTATCCCAGGCCCAGCCCCAGCATTTT. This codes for CASSLSQAQPQHF.

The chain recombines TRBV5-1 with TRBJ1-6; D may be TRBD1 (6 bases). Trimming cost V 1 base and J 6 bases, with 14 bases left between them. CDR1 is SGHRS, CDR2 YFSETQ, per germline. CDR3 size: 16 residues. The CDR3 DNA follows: TGCGCCAGCAGCTTGAGTCGGGGGGCATTTAATTCACCCCTCCACTTT. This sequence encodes CASSLSRGAFNSPLHF.

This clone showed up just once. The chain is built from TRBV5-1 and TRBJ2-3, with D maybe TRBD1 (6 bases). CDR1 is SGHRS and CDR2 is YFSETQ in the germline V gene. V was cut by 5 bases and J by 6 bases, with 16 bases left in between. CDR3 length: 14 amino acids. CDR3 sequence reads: CASSKNRAVDTQYF. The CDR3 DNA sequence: TGCGCCAGCAGTAAGAACAGGGCAGTGGATACGCAGTATTTT.

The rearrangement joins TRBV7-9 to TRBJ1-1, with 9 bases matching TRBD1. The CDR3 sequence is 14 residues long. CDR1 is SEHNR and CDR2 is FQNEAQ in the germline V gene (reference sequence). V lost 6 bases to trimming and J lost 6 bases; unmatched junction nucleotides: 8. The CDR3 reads CASSSYRGQAEAFF. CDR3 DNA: TGTGCCAGCAGTTCATACAGGGGGCAAGCTGAAGCTTTCTTT.

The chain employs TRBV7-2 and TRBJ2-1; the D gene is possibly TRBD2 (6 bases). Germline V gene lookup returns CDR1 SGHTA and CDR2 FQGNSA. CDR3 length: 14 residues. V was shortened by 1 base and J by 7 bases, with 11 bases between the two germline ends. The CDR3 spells CASSLVRAGNEQFF. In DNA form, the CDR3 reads TGTGCCAGCAGCTTAGTTCGAGCGGGTAATGAGCAGTTCTTC.

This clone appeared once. In DNA, the CDR3 is TGTGCCAGCAGTATCGAGACAGGGGGGGGAAACACCATATATTTT. Encoded protein: CASSIETGGGNTIYF. The chain is built from TRBV2 and TRBJ1-3; 9 nucleotides match TRBD1. V shed 5 bases and J 4 bases; nucleotides not matched to a gene: 6. The CDR3 is 15 residues long. Germline assignment: CDR1 SNHLY and CDR2 FYNNEI.

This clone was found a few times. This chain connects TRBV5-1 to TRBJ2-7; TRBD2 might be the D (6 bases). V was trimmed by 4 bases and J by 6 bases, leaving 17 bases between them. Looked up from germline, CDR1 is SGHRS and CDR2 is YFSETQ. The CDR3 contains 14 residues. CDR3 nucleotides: TGCGCCAGCAGCCTAGCCGGGACTTCGGGCGAGCAGTACTTC. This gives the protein CASSLAGTSGEQYF.

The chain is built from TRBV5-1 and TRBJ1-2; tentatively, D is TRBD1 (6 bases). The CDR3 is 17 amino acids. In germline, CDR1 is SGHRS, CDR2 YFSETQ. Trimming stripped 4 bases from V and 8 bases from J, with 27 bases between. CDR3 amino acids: CASSPQGVSNSLGGYTF. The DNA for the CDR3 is TGCGCCAGCAGCCCACAGGGAGTCTCGAATTCTCTAGGCGGCTACACCTTC.

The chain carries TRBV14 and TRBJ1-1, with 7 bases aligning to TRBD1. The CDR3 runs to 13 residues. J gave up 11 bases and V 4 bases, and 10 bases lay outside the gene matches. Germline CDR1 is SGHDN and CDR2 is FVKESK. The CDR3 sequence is CASSPDPGQRAFF. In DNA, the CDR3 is TGTGCCAGCAGCCCCGACCCGGGACAGAGGGCTTTCTTT.

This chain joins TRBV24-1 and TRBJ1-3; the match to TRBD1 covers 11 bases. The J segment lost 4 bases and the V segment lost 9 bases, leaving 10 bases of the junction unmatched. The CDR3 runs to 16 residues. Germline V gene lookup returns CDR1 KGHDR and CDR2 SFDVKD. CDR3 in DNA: TGTGCCACCCTTGCCGGACAGGGGGCTGGGGGAAACACCATATATTTT. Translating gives CATLAGQGAGGNTIYF.

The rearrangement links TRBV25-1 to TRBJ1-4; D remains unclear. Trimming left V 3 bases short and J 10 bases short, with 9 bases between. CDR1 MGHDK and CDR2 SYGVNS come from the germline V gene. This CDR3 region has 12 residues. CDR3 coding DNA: TGTGCCAGCAGTGACGGGTCAATAAAACTGTTTTTT. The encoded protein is CASSDGSIKLFF.

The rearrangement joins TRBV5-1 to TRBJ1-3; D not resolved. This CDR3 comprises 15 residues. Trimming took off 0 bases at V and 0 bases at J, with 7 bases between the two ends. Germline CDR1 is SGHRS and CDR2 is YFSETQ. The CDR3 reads CASSLAVSSGNTIYF. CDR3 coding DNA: TGCGCCAGCAGCTTGGCTGTCAGCTCTGGAAACACCATATATTTT.

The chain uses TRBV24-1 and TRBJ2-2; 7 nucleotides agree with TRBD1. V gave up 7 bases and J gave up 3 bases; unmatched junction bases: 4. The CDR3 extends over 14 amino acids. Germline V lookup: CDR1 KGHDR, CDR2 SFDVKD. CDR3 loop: CATRDRDDTGELFF. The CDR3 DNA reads TGTGCCACCAGAGACAGGGACGACACCGGGGAGCTGTTTTTT.

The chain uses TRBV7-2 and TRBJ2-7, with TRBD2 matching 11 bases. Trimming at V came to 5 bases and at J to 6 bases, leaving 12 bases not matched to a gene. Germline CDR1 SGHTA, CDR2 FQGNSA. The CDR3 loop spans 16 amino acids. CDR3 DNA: TGTGCCAGCAGCGGGCGCTCCACTAGCGGGAGTCCCGAGCAGTACTTC. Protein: CASSGRSTSGSPEQYF.

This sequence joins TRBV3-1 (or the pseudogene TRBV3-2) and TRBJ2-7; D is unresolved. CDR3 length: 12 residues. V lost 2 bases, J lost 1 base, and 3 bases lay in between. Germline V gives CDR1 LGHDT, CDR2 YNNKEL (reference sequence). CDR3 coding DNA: TGTGCCAGCAGCCAACAGTCCTACGAGCAGTACTTC. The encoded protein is CASSQQSYEQYF.